This TCR beta chain was sequenced during a study of blood T cell repertoires in COVID-19. Using immunoSEQ multiplex PCR, the repertoire was profiled, and TCRdb retains in-frame clones only, with some absent. The table lists hundreds of thousands of clones, more than 75% of them singletons. V was shortened by 4 bases and J by 0 bases, with 9 bases between the two germline ends. The CDR3 has 14 residues. Germline V CDR1 and CDR2: SEHNR, FQNEAQ (reference sequence). The sequence came from a man aged 60 to 75 who had recovered from COVID-19. Sequenced: PBMCs or T cells enriched from blood (not recorded which). J is TRBJ1-1 and V is TRBV7-9; tentative D call: TRBD1 (6 bases). The DNA for the CDR3 is TGTGCCAGCAGCTCGGGACACGTGAACACTGAAGCTTTCTTT. It translates to CASSSGHVNTEAFF.